Sequencing of this TCR beta chain was carried out in a study of radiation and T cells in renal cell carcinoma. Overall study context: Nephrectomy followed 15 Gy stereotactic body radiation by 4 weeks.

Documented time point: baseline pretreatment blood. Treatment given: 15 Gy SBRT to primary tumor, nephrectomy 4 weeks later. Radiation-treated patients gave blood at baseline, week 2 and week 4. Data came from immunoSEQ multiplex PCR; TCRdb stores just in-frame clones and leaves some out. This table holds about 59,000 clones, around 80% found once. Worth noting for this clone: The antigen is undetermined.

Study-wide results and limits: No pretreatment tumor biopsies were available for baseline clonotypes.

This CDR3 has 15 residues. V was clipped by 5 bases and J by 5 bases; unmatched bases: 7. Per the germline V gene, CDR1 is MNHEY and CDR2 is SMNVEV (reference sequence). The origin of this receptor is a man in his 60s with renal cell carcinoma. V usage is TRBV27 and J usage is TRBJ2-2; 8 bases are a match to TRBD1. The source material was blood, sampled from a patient whose treatment included radiotherapy and nephrectomy. CDR3 DNA: TGTGCCAGCAGTATACGGACAGGGTTTACCGGGGAGCTGTTTTTT. It is translated as CASSIRTGFTGELFF.